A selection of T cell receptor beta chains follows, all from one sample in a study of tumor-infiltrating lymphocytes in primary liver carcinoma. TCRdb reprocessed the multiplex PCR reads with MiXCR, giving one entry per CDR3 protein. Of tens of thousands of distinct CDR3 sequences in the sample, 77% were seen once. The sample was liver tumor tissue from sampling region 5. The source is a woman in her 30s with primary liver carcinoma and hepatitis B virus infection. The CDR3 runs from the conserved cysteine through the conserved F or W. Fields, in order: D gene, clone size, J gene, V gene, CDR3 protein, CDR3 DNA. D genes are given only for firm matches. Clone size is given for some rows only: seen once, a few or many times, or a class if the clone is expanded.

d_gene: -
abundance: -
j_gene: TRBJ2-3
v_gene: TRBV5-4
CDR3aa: CASSVDGHPTPTDTQYF
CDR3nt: TGTGCCAGCAGCGTAGACGGACACCCTACACCAACAGATACGCAGTATTTC

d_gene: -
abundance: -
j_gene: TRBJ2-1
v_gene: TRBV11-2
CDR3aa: CASSLSVDGSYNEQFF
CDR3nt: TGTGCCAGTAGCTTAAGCGTGGACGGAAGCTACAATGAGCAGTTCTTC

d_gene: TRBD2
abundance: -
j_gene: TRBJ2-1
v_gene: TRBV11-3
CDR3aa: CASGPGLAGAEQFF
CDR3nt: TGTGCCAGCGGCCCTGGATTAGCGGGAGCGGAGCAGTTCTTC

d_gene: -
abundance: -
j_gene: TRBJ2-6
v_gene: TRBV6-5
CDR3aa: CASSNWDPGANVPSF
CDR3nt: TGTGCTAGCAGCAATTGGGACCCTGGGGCCAACGTCCCGAGTTTC

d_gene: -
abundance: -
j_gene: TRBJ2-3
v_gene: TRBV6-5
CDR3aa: CVNSPRPADTQYF
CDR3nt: TGTGTTAACAGCCCCCGGCCCGCAGATACGCAGTATTTT

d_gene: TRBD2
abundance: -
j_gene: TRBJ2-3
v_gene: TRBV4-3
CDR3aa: CAGSQDSLTSGRAVTTDTQYF
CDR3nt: TGCGCCGGCAGCCAAGACTCCTTAACTAGCGGGAGGGCGGTAACGACAGATACGCAGTATTTT

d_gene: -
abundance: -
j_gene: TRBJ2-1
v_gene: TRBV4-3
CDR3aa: CANSPEAGQSHEQFF
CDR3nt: TGCGCCAACAGCCCAGAGGCAGGGCAAAGCCATGAGCAGTTCTTC

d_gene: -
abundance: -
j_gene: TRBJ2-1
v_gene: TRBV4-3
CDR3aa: CASSLEVGQSYKQFF
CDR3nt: TGTGCCAGCAGCCTAGAGGTAGGGCAAAGCTATAAGCAGTTCTTC

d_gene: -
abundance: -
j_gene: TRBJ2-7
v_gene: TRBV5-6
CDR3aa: CASNFRISSTYEQYF
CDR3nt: TGTGCCAGCAACTTCCGGATTAGCAGCACCTACGAGCAGTACTTC

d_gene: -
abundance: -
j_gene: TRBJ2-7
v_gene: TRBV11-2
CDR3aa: CASSVTGGGSRTYEQYF
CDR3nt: TGTGCCAGCAGTGTCACAGGAGGGGGCTCTCGGACCTATGAGCAGTACTTC

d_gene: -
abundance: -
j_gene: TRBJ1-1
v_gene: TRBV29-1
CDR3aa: CSVGRVITEAFF
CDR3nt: TGCAGCGTAGGACGTGTGATCACTGAAGCTTTCTTT

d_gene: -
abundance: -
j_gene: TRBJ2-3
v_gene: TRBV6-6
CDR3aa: CASSHQIGPRRSDTQYF
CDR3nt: TGTGCCAGCAGTCACCAGATCGGACCTCGACGCTCAGATACGCAGTATTTT

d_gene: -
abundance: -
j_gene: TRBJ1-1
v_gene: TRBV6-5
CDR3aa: CATSYGGRGRGTEAFF
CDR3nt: TGTGCCACAAGCTACGGGGGCAGGGGAAGAGGAACTGAAGCTTTCTTT

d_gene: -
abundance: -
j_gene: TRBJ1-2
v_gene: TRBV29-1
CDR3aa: CRIVPWGGCYTF
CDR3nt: TGCAGAATTGTACCTTGGGGCGGCTGCTACACTTTC

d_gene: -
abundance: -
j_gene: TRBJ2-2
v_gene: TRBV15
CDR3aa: CTTSTSGTMAGELFF
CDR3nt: TGTACCACCAGCACCTCCGGGACAATGGCCGGGGAGCTGTTTTTT

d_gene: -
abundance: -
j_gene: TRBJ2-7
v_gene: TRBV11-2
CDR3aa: CASSITGGGYWTYEQYF
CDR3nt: TGTGCCAGCAGTATCACAGGAGGGGGCTATTGGACTTACGAACAGTACTTC

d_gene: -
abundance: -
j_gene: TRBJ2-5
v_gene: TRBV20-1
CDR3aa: CNVSRRASDTQYF
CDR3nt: TGCAATGTTAGTCGTAGGGCCTCGGATACCCAGTACTTC

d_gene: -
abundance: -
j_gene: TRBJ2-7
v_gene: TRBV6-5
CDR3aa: CASSYNDSSSYERHF
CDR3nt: TGTGCCAGCAGTTACAATGACAGCAGCTCCTACGAGCGGCACTTC

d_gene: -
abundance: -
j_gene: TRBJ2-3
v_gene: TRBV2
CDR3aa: CASSSGFTGTQYF
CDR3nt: TGTGCCAGTAGTAGTGGGTTCACAGGTACGCAGTATTTT

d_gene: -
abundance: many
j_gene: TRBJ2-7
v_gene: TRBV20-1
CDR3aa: CSAPRDFVTEQYF
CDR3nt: TGCAGTGCTCCCCGGGACTTCGTGACCGAGCAGTACTTC

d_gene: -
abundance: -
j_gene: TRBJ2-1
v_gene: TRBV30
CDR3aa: CACVYSGYSEQFF
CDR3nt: TGTGCCTGCGTCTACTCGGGCTACAGTGAGCAGTTCTTC

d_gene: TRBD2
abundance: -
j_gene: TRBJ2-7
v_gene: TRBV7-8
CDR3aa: CASSSLLAGEGLEHYF
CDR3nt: TGTGCCAGCAGCTCACTACTAGCGGGCGAAGGCCTCGAGCATTACTTC

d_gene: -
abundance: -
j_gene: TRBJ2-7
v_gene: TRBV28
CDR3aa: CTSSYYYEQYF
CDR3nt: TGCACCAGCAGTTACTACTACGAGCAGTACTTC

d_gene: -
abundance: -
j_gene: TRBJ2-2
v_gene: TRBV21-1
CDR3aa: CASNKKGWARTGELFF
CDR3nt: TGTGCCAGCAACAAGAAGGGCTGGGCCCGCACCGGGGAGCTGTTTTTT

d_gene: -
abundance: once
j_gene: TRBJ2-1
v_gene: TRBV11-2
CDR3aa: CANSPLPPWGEQFF
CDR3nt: TGTGCCAACAGCCCCCTGCCGCCGTGGGGTGAGCAGTTCTTC

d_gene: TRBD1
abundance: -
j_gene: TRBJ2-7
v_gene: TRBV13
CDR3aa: CTSSFGGQGLYEQYF
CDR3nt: TGTACCAGCAGCTTCGGAGGACAGGGACTCTACGAGCAGTACTTC

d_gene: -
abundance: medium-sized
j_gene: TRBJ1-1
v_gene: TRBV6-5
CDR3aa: CASSYPGGTEAFF
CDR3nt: TGTGCCAGCAGTTATCCGGGGGGCACTGAAGCTTTCTTT

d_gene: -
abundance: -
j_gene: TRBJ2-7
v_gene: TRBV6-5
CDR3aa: CASSLLQMMNEQYF
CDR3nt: TGCGCCAGCAGCCTCCTACAGATGATGAACGAGCAGTACTTC

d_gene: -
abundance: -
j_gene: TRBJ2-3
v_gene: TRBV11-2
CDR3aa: CASSHRGSVSLTYTQYF
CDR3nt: TGTGCCAGCAGTCATCGAGGGAGCGTGAGCCTCACATATACGCAGTATTTT

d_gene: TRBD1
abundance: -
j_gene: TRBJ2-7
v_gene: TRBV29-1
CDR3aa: CNVEEETGFSYEQYF
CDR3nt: TGCAACGTTGAAGAGGAGACAGGGTTCTCATACGAGCAATACTTC

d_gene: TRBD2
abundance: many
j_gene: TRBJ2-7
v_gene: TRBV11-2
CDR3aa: CASSLSVGLAGGRYEQYF
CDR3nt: TGTGCCAGCAGCTTATCCGTTGGACTAGCGGGAGGGAGGTACGAGCAGTACTTC

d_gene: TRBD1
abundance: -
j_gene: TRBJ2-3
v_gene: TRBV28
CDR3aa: CATQDRGGGTGTQYF
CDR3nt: TGTGCCACCCAAGACAGGGGAGGAGGCACAGGTACGCAGTATTTT

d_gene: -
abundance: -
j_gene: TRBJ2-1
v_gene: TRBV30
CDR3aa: CARRTPTYNEQFF
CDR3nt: TGTGCTAGAAGGACGCCGACCTACAATGAACAGTTCTTC

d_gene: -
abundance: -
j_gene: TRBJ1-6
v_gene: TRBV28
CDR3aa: CASIFLDRSNSSLHF
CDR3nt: TGTGCCAGCATTTTTTTGGACAGATCAAATTCATCCCTCCACTTT

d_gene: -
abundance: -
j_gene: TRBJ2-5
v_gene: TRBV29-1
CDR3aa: CSVEASRLGVQESQYF
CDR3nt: TGCAGTGTTGAAGCCTCCCGATTAGGGGTCCAAGAGAGCCAGTACTTC

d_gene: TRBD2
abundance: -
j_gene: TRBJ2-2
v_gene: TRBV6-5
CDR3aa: CVSSYGLAPDTGELFF
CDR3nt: TGTGTCAGCAGTTATGGACTAGCTCCGGACACCGGGGAGCTGTTTTTT

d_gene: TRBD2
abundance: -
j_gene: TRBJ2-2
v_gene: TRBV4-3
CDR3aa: CASSLLAGVPRSNTGELFF
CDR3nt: TGCGCCAGCAGCCTACTAGCGGGAGTGCCCCGTTCGAACACAGGGGAGCTGTTTTTT

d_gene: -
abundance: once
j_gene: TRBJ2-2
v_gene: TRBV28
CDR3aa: CASSLANPIAVMNTGELFF
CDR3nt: TGTGCCAGCAGTTTGGCCAACCCGATAGCGGTTATGAACACCGGGGAGCTGTTTTTT

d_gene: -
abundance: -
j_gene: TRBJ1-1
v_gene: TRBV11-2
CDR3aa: CASSLDRLPNTEAFF
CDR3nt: TGTGCCAGCAGCTTAGATCGCCTACCGAACACTGAAGCTTTCTTT

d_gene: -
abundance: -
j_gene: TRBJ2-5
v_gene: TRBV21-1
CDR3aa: CTSSKEKGRQETQYF
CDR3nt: TGTACCAGCAGCAAAGAGAAAGGCAGGCAAGAGACCCAGTACTTC

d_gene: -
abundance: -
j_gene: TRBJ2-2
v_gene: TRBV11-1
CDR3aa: CDCSRVMTGVSGELFF
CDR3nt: TGTGACTGCAGCAGGGTTATGACGGGAGTGTCCGGGGAGCTGTTTTTT

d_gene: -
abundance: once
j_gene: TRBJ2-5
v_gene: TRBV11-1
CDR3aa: CASSWVGDTGTQYF
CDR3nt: TGTGCCAGCAGCTGGGTAGGGGACACTGGCACCCAGTACTTC

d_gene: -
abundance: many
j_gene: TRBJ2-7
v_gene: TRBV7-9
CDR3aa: CASSSGYTSEQYF
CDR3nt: TGTGCCAGCAGCTCAGGGTACACCTCCGAGCAGTACTTC

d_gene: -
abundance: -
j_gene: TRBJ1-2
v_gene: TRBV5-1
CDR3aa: CASSRDSYGYTF
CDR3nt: TGCGCCAGCAGCCGAGATTCATATGGCTACACCTTC

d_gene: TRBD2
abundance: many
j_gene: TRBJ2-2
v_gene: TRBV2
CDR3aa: CASSAGGAGELFF
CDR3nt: TGTGCCAGCAGTGCGGGAGGGGCCGGGGAGCTGTTTTTT